These 29 T cell receptor beta chains were sequenced from one sample in a study of cytomegalovirus exposure and HLA in healthy donors. With 60 Vbeta and 13 Jbeta primers, the PCR was carried out. Method: immunoSEQ multiplex PCR; TCRdb's copy keeps in-frame clones and lacks some. Of some 95,000 clones in the sample, roughly 74% were seen once. The sample taken for sequencing was PBMCs. The receptors shown here come from a woman aged 18-29 years in good health and CMV-seropositive.

This clone was detected only once. The CDR3 here is CASSSPGQDTEAFF. The DNA of the CDR3 is TGTGCCAGCAGTTCTCCAGGGCAGGACACTGAAGCTTTCTTT. This sequence joins TRBV6-5 and TRBJ1-1, with D possibly matching TRBD1 (5 bases). The germline CDR1 and CDR2 sequences are MNHEY and SVGAGI. The germline V and J ends were trimmed by 4 bases and 3 bases, with 12 bases remaining between them. This CDR3 spans 14 amino acids.

The rearrangement links TRBV6-6 to TRBJ1-5; possible D gene TRBD1, 5 bases. The CDR3 is 13 amino acids. Trimming cost V 2 bases and J 4 bases, with 6 bases left between them. CDR1 and CDR2 (germline): MNHNY, SVGAGI (reference sequence). Written as DNA, the CDR3 is TGTGCCAGCAGTTACAGGGGTAATCAGCCCCAGCATTTT. Translated: CASSYRGNQPQHF.

This clone was seen a few times. The chain carries TRBV9 and TRBJ2-3, with 15 bases that match TRBD2. Trimming took 4 bases from V and 4 from J; bases not matched to a gene: 7. This CDR3 has 17 residues. The germline V gene has CDR1 SGDLS and CDR2 YYNGEE. CDR3 amino acids: CASSFAGLAGGPDTQYF. CDR3 bases: TGTGCCAGCAGCTTCGCCGGACTAGCGGGAGGGCCAGATACGCAGTATTTT.

The V and J genes are TRBV5-6 and TRBJ1-5; 8 bases match TRBD1. Germline CDR1 and CDR2: SGHDT and YYEEEE. J lost 3 bases, V lost 3 bases, and 17 bases had no gene match. The CDR3 sequence is 19 residues long. The CDR3 here is CASSYWTGFVFGDNQPQHF. The CDR3 nucleotides read TGTGCCAGCAGCTACTGGACAGGGTTTGTGTTTGGGGACAATCAGCCCCAGCATTTT. Based on the CDR3 plus reference TRBV5-6 and TRBJ1-5, the full variable domain is DAGVTQSPTHLIKTRGQQVTLRCSPKSGHDTVSWYQQALGQGPQFIFQYYEEEERQRGNFPDRFSGHQFPNYSSELNVNALLLGDSALYLCASSYWTGFVFGDNQPQHFGDGTRLSIL.

The V and J genes are TRBV7-2 and TRBJ1-1, with TRBD1 matching 7 bases. V lost 1 base to trimming and J lost 5 bases; unmatched junction nucleotides: 1. The germline CDR1 and CDR2 sequences are SGHTA and FQGNSA. The CDR3 has 13 amino acids. CDR3 bases: TGTGCCAGCAGCTTAGACAGGGGTACTGAAGCTTTCTTT. This gives the protein CASSLDRGTEAFF.

The chain joins TRBV19 to TRBJ1-2; the match to TRBD1 covers 10 bases. Germline V gene lookup returns CDR1 LNHDA and CDR2 SQIVND (reference sequence). The CDR3 is made up of 15 amino acids. The junction had 6 bases not matched to a gene; V was cut back by 6 bases and J by 2 bases. The CDR3 nucleotides read TGTGCCAGTAGGAAGACGACAGGGGGCAACTATGGCTACACCTTC. This encodes CASRKTTGGNYGYTF.

The J gene is TRBJ2-7, the V gene TRBV7-9; tentative D call: TRBD1 (5 bases). CDR1 SEHNR and CDR2 FQNEAQ come from the germline V gene (reference sequence). There are 15 residues in the CDR3. The V end lost 1 base, the J end lost 3 bases, and 13 bases lay between the germline ends. CDR3: CASSLEGLVNYEQYF. Here the CDR3 DNA reads TGTGCCAGCAGCTTAGAGGGGCTAGTTAACTACGAGCAGTACTTC. Together with reference TRBV7-9 and TRBJ2-7, the CDR3 gives the full variable domain: DTGVSQNPRHKITKRGQNVTFRCDPISEHNRLYWYRQTLGQGPEFLTYFQNEAQLEKSRLLSDRFSAERPKGSFSTLEIQRTEQGDSAMYLCASSLEGLVNYEQYFGPGTRLTVT.

The chain links TRBV18 to TRBJ1-6; 7 positions match TRBD1. The germline V gene has CDR1 KGHSH and CDR2 LQKENI. The CDR3 covers 16 residues. With 4 bases clipped from V and 2 bases from J, the junction kept 5 bases outside the gene matches. CDR3 coding DNA: TGTGCCAGCTCACGTACAGGGGACACCTATAATTCACCCCTCCACTTT. Translated, it gives CASSRTGDTYNSPLHF.

This chain connects TRBV13 to TRBJ2-7; D might be TRBD2 (5 bases). Trimming cost V 1 base and J 1 base, with 11 bases left between them. Germline V CDR1 and CDR2: PRHDT, FYEKMQ (reference sequence). This CDR3 spans 15 amino acids. CDR3 sequence reads: CASSLALGSSYEQYF. CDR3 bases: TGTGCCAGCAGCTTAGCACTTGGGAGTTCCTACGAGCAGTACTTC.

In its sample, this clone was seen once. The genes are TRBV5-8 and TRBJ2-7; D might be TRBD1 (7 bases). Trimming cost V 4 bases and J 7 bases, with 15 bases left between them. The CDR3 totals 13 residues. The V gene's germline CDR1 is SGHTS and CDR2 YDEGEE. The CDR3 region is CASSPAGGREQYF. The CDR3 nucleotides are TGTGCCAGCAGCCCCGCAGGGGGGAGGGAGCAGTACTTC.

The rearrangement uses TRBV5-1 and TRBJ2-5; a possible D gene is TRBD2 (6 bases). Trimming removed 2 bases at V and 4 bases at J, with 15 bases between. This CDR3 is 15 amino acids long. Germline V gene sequence: CDR1 SGHRS, CDR2 YFSETQ. Here the CDR3 reads CASSFTSGTGETQYF. In nucleotides, the CDR3 is TGCGCCAGCAGCTTCACTTCCGGGACTGGAGAGACCCAGTACTTC.

The chain carries TRBV19 and TRBJ2-7; tentatively, D is TRBD1 (6 bases). V shed 3 bases and J shed 5 bases, with 14 bases lying between them. From germline, CDR1 is LNHDA and CDR2 SQIVND (reference sequence). The CDR3 length is 14 residues. CDR3 in amino acids: CASSIYYRDHEQYF. As DNA, the CDR3 is TGTGCCAGTAGTATTTATTACAGGGACCACGAGCAGTACTTC.

The rearrangement links TRBV28 to TRBJ1-1; D not certain. Germline lookup yields CDR1 MDHEN and CDR2 SYDVKM. This CDR3 comprises 13 residues. The CDR3 reads CAIHAGINTEAFF. CDR3 DNA sequence: TGTGCTATCCATGCCGGGATCAACACTGAAGCTTTCTTT.

The chain uses TRBV6-6 and TRBJ2-1; D gene uncertain. Germline V lookup: CDR1 MNHNY, CDR2 SVGAGI (reference sequence). The CDR3 spans 11 residues. V was cut by 6 bases and J by 8 bases, with 8 bases left in between. The DNA for the CDR3 is TGTGCCAGCAGCTCCCTCCATGAGCAGTTCTTC. It translates to CASSSLHEQFF.

Worth noting for this clone: The same CDR3 arises from other DNA sequences in this sample as well. The chain uses TRBV9 and TRBJ1-1; D uncertain. Germline-derived CDR1 and CDR2 are SGDLS and YYNGEE. This CDR3 is 14 amino acids long. The germline V and J ends were trimmed by 0 bases and 2 bases, with 8 bases remaining between them. CDR3 in DNA: TGTGCCAGCAGCGTAGGACCAGGAAACACTGAAGCTTTCTTT. Encoded protein: CASSVGPGNTEAFF.

This clone has only one observation. This chain connects TRBV27 to TRBJ1-3; unclear D gene. Germline-derived CDR1 and CDR2 are MNHEY and SMNVEV (reference sequence). Trimming stripped 6 bases from V and 0 bases from J, with 12 bases between. The CDR3 has 15 residues. This CDR3 is CASRPQISSGNTIYF. In nucleotides, the CDR3 is TGTGCCAGCAGACCACAGATAAGCTCTGGAAACACCATATATTTT.

The chain combines TRBV4-3 with TRBJ2-7; 8 nucleotides agree with TRBD1. Germline V gene sequence: CDR1 LGHNA, CDR2 YSLEER. The J segment lost 5 bases and the V segment lost 1 base, leaving 7 bases of the junction unmatched. This CDR3 has 15 residues. The CDR3 DNA sequence: TGCGCCAGCAGCCAAGGGCAGGGGGCGTCAGACGAGCAGTACTTC. Protein: CASSQGQGASDEQYF.

The chain combines TRBV6-5 with TRBJ1-1; D remains unclear. V gave up 4 bases and J gave up 3 bases, with 9 bases separating them. This CDR3 has 13 residues. CDR1 and CDR2 from the germline V gene are MNHEY and SVGAGI. CDR3 coding DNA: TGTGCCAGCAGTTCCGGACTTTACACTGAAGCTTTCTTT. This translates into CASSSGLYTEAFF.

J is TRBJ2-5 and V is TRBV6-5; D is unclear. CDR3 length: 14 amino acids. With 0 bases removed from V and 3 bases from J, the gap between germline ends came to 8 bases. Germline loops: CDR1 MNHEY, CDR2 SVGAGI. This CDR3 reads CASSYSFTEETQYF. The CDR3, as DNA: TGTGCCAGCAGTTACTCGTTCACAGAAGAGACCCAGTACTTC.

The chain has TRBV6-1 and TRBJ1-2, with 8 nucleotides matching TRBD1. This CDR3 comprises 12 residues. The V segment lost 8 bases and the J segment 7 bases; nucleotides outside the gene matches: 6. CDR1 is MNHNS and CDR2 is SASEGT in the germline V gene. This CDR3 is CASWTGLSGYTF. CDR3 DNA: TGTGCCAGCTGGACAGGGCTGAGTGGCTACACCTTC.

This chain uses TRBV27 with TRBJ2-7, with 12 bases fitting TRBD2. From germline, CDR1 is MNHEY and CDR2 SMNVEV (reference sequence). Germline trimming cut 5 bases from V and 7 bases from J; bases unmatched to any gene: 9. The CDR3 sequence is 15 residues long. CDR3 bases: TGTGCCAGCAGTCCTTCTACCGGGACTAGCGGGGAGCAGTACTTC. Protein product: CASSPSTGTSGEQYF.

The rearrangement uses TRBV7-2 and TRBJ2-7; D unclear. With 0 bases removed from V and 2 bases from J, the gap between germline ends came to 11 bases. The CDR3 is 15 amino acids. Germline values: CDR1 SGHTA, CDR2 FQGNSA. CDR3 nucleotide sequence: TGTGCCAGCAGCTTAGCTTGGGCAGGTCCCTACGAGCAGTACTTC. Translated: CASSLAWAGPYEQYF.

This clone occurred once. This chain uses TRBV27 with TRBJ2-6; unclear D gene. The CDR3 runs to 16 residues. In germline, CDR1 is MNHEY, CDR2 SMNVEV (reference sequence). Trimming stripped 6 bases from V and 0 bases from J, with 12 bases between. DNA for the CDR3: TGTGCCAGCAGCCCAATACACAGCTCTGGGGCCAACGTCCTGACTTTC. The encoded protein is CASSPIHSSGANVLTF. The variable domain in full, with the rest retrieved from reference TRBV27 and TRBJ2-6, is EAQVTQNPRYLITVTGKKLTVTCSQNMNHEYMSWYRQDPGLGLRQIYYSMNVEVTDKGDVPEGYKVSRKEKRNFPLILESPSPNQTSLYFCASSPIHSSGANVLTFGAGSRLTVL.

The CDR3 DNA reads TGTGCCTGGAGTTTGTATGACAACGGCAATCAGCCCCAGCATTTT. Translated: CAWSLYDNGNQPQHF. The chain combines TRBV30 with TRBJ1-5, with no clear D. The length of the CDR3 is 15 residues. Trimming removed 2 bases from V and 2 bases from J, with 13 bases in between. CDR1 and CDR2 from the germline V gene are GTSNPN and SVGIG (reference sequence).

The CDR3 DNA reads as TGTGCCAGCAGCCCTCCTGGACAGAAAGACTACAATGAGCAGTTCTTC. Its translation is CASSPPGQKDYNEQFF. The chain recombines TRBV13 with TRBJ2-1; D is possibly TRBD1 (6 bases). V shed 5 bases and J shed 3 bases, with 17 bases lying between them. The CDR3 length is 16 residues. CDR1 and CDR2 (germline): PRHDT, FYEKMQ (reference sequence).

This rearrangement joins TRBV7-2 to TRBJ2-3; D is possibly TRBD2 (5 bases). Germline V lookup: CDR1 SGHTA, CDR2 FQGNSA. With 5 bases removed from V and 2 bases from J, the gap between germline ends came to 11 bases. The CDR3 contains 14 residues. CDR3 amino acids: CASSLSGLTDTQYF. Here the CDR3 DNA reads TGTGCCAGCAGCCTAAGCGGCCTCACAGATACGCAGTATTTT. Looking up the rest from reference TRBV7-2 and TRBJ2-3 gives the full variable domain: GAGVSQSPSNKVTEKGKDVELRCDPISGHTALYWYRQSLGQGLEFLIYFQGNSAPDKSGLPSDRFSAERTGGSVSTLTIQRTQQEDSAVYLCASSLSGLTDTQYFGPGTRLTVL.

The chain has TRBV7-9 and TRBJ2-1, with 7 bases aligning to TRBD2. Germline values: CDR1 SEHNR, CDR2 FQNEAQ (reference sequence). The CDR3 extends over 13 amino acids. V gave up 6 bases and J gave up 15 bases; unmatched junction bases: 14. This CDR3 reads CASSQRQLARAFF. CDR3 nucleotide sequence: TGTGCCAGCAGTCAACGCCAACTAGCGAGAGCGTTCTTC.

Only a few counts were recorded for this clone. The rearrangement links TRBV10-3 to TRBJ2-7, with 14 bases matching TRBD2. V lost 4 bases, J lost 4 bases, and 9 bases stayed unmatched. The CDR3 has 17 amino acids. CDR1 is ENHRY and CDR2 is SYGVKD in the germline V gene. CDR3 bases: TGTGCCATCAGTGTTCCCGGGACTAGCGGGAGTGTTTACGAGCAGTACTTC. It is translated as CAISVPGTSGSVYEQYF.

The rearrangement links TRBV7-3 to TRBJ2-1, with 15 bases lining up with TRBD2. This CDR3 has 17 amino acids. The V gene's germline CDR1 is SGHTA and CDR2 FQGTGA. V lost 5 bases and J lost 1; bases outside the gene matches: 3. This chain's CDR3 is CASSPGLAGGSYNEQFF. DNA for the CDR3: TGTGCCAGCAGCCCAGGACTAGCGGGGGGGTCCTACAATGAGCAGTTCTTC.